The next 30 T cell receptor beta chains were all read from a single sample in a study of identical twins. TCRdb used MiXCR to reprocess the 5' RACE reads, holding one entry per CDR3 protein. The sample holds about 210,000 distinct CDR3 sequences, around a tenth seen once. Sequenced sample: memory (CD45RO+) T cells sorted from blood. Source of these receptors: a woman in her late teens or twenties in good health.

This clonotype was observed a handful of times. In DNA form, the CDR3 reads TGCGCCAGCAGCATGGAAAGGGGGCCGGGGAATGAGCAGTTCTTC. This encodes CASSMERGPGNEQFF. The genes are TRBV5-1 and TRBJ2-1; TRBD1 agrees at 7 bases. Germline CDR1 SGHRS, CDR2 YFSETQ. The length of the CDR3 is 15 residues. Trimming took 4 bases from V and 7 from J; bases not matched to a gene: 11.

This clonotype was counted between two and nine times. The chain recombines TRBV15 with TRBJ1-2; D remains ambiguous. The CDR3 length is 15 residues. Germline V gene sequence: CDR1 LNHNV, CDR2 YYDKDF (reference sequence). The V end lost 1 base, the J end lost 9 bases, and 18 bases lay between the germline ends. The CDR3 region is CATSRAGSATLSYTF. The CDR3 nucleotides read TGTGCCACCAGCAGAGCTGGTTCAGCGACTCTAAGCTACACCTTC.

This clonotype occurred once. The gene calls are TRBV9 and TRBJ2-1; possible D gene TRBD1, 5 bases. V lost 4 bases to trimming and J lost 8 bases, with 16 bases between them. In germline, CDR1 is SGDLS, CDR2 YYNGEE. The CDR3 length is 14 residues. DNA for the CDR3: TGTGCCAGCAGCCCTGGAGCAGGGTTTTATGAGCAGTTCTTC. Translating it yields CASSPGAGFYEQFF.

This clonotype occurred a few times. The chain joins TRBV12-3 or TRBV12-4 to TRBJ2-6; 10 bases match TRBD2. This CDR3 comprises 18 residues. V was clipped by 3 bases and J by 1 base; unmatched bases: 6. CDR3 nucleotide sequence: TGTGCCAGCAGTTTTGGGCTAGCGGGGGTTTCTGGGGCCAACGTCCTGACTTTC. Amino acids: CASSFGLAGVSGANVLTF.

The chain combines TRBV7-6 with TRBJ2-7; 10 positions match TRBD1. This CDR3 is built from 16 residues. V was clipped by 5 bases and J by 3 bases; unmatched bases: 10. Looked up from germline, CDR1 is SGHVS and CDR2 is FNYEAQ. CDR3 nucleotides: TGTGCCAGCAGCAAGTTACCGGGACAGGGGATCTACGAGCAGTACTTC. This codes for CASSKLPGQGIYEQYF.

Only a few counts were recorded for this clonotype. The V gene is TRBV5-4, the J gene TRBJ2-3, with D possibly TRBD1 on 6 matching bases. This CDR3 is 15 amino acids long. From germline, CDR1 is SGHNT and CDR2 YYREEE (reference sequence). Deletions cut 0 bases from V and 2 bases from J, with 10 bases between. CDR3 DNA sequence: TGTGCCAGCAGCTTGGTGTGGGGGCACACAGATACGCAGTATTTT. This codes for CASSLVWGHTDTQYF.

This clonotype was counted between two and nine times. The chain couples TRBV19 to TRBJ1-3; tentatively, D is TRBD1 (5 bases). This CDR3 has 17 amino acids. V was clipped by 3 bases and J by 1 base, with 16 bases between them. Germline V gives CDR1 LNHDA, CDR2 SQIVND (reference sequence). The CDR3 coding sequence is TGTGCCAGTAGTATTTCGACAGCGGGTTTTTCTGGAAACACCATATATTTT. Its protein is CASSISTAGFSGNTIYF.

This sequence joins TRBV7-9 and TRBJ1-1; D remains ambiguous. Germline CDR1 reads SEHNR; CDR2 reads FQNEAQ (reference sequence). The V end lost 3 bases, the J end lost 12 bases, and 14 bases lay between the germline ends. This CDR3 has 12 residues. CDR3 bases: TGTGCCAGCAGCTTCCCGGATGGAGGAACTTTCTTT. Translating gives CASSFPDGGTFF.

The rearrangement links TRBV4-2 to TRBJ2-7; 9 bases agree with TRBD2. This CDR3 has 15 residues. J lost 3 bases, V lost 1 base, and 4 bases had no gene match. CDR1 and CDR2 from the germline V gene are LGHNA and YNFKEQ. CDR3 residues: CASSQVSSGDYEQYF. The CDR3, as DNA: TGTGCCAGCAGCCAAGTGTCTAGCGGGGACTACGAGCAGTACTTC.

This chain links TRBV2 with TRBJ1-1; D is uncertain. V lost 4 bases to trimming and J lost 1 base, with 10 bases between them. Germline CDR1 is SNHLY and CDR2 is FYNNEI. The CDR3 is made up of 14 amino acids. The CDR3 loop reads CASSAVHQNTEAFF. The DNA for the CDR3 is TGTGCCAGCAGTGCAGTCCACCAGAACACTGAAGCTTTCTTT.

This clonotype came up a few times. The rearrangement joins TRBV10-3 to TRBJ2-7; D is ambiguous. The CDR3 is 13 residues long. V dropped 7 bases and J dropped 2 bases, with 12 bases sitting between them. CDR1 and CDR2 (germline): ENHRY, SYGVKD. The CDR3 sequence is CAIKSASTYEQYF. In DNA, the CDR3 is TGTGCCATCAAATCGGCAAGTACCTACGAGCAGTACTTC.

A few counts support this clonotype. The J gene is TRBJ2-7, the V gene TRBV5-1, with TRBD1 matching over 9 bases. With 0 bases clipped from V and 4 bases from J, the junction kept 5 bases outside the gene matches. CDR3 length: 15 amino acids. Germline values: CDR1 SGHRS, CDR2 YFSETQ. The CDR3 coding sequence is TGCGCCAGCAGCTTGGAGGGACAGGGAAAGTACGAGCAGTACTTC. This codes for CASSLEGQGKYEQYF.

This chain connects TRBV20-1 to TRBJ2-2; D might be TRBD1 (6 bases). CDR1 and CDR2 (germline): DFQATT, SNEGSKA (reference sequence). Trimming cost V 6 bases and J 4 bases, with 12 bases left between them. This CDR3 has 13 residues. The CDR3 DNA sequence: TGCAGTGCCCAACGGACAGCCACCGGGGAGCTGTTTTTT. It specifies CSAQRTATGELFF.

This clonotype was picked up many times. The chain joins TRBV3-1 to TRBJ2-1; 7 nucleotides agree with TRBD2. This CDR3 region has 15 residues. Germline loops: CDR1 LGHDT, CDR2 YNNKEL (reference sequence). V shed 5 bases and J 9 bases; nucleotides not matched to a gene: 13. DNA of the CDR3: TGTGCCAGCAGCGCCCTGGACGGGAGGTTCGTTGAGCAGTTCTTC. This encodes CASSALDGRFVEQFF.

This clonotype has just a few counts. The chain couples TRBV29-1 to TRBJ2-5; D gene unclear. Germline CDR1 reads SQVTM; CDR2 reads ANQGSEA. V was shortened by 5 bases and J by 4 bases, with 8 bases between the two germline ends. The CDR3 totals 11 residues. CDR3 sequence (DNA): TGCAGCGTTTCTAAGGGAGAGACCCAGTACTTC. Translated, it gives CSVSKGETQYF.

The CDR3 loop is CASSFLGGIGSYNEQFF. The CDR3 DNA sequence: TGTGCCAGCAGTTTCCTAGGCGGGATAGGATCCTACAATGAGCAGTTCTTC. The chain employs TRBV7-2 and TRBJ2-1, with a tentative D call TRBD2 (6 bases). CDR3 length: 17 amino acids. CDR1 and CDR2 from the germline V gene are SGHTA and FQGNSA. Trimming took off 6 bases at V and 1 base at J, with 19 bases between the two ends.

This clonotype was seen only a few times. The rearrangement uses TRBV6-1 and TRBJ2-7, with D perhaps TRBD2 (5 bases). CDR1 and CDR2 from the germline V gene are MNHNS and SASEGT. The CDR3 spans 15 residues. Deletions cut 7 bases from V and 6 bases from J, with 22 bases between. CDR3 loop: CASKPEDLGYGEQYF. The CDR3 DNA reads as TGTGCCAGCAAGCCGGAGGACCTTGGGTACGGCGAGCAGTACTTC.

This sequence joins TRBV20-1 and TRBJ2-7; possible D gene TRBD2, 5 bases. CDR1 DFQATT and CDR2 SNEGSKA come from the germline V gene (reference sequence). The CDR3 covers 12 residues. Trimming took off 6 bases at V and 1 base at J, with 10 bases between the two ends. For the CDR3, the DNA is TGCAGTGCCATGAGGGATTCCTACGAGCAGTACTTC. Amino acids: CSAMRDSYEQYF.

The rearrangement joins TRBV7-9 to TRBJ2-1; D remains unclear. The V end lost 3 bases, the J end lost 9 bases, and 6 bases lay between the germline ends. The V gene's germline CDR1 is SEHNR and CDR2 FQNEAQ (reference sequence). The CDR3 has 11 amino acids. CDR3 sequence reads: CASSFRSEQFF. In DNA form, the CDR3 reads TGTGCCAGCAGCTTTAGGAGTGAGCAGTTCTTC.

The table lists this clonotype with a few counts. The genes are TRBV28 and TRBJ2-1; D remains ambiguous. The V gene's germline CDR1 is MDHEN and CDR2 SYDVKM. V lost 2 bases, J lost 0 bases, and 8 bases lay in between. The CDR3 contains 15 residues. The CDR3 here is CASSLALSSYNEQFF. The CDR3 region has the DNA TGTGCCAGCAGTTTAGCCCTTAGCTCCTACAATGAGCAGTTCTTC.

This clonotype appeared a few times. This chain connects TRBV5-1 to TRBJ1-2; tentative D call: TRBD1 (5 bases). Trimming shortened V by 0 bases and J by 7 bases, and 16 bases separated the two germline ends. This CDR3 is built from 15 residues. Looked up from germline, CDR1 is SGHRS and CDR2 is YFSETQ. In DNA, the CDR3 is TGCGCCAGCAGCTTGGGCGCGGGGGAGTTCGGTGGCTACACCTTC. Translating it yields CASSLGAGEFGGYTF.

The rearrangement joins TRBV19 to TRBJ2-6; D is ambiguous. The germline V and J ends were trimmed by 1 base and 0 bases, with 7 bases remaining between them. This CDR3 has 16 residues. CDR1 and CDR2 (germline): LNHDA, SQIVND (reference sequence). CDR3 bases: TGTGCCAGTAGTATAGTTTTGGGCTCTGGGGCCAACGTCCTGACTTTC. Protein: CASSIVLGSGANVLTF.

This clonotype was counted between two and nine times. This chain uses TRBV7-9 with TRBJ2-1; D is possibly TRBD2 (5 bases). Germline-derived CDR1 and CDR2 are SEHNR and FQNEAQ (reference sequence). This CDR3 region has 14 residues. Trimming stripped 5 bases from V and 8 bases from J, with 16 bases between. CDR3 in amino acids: CASSPTGQEDEQFF. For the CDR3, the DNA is TGTGCCAGCAGCCCTACGGGCCAGGAGGATGAGCAGTTCTTC.

Here the CDR3 DNA reads TGTGCCAGCGACTCGGCAGGGGGCACAGATACGCAGTATTTT. Protein: CASDSAGGTDTQYF. The chain is built from TRBV6-4 and TRBJ2-3, with D perhaps matching TRBD1 (6 bases). This CDR3 comprises 14 residues. Germline loops: CDR1 MRHNA, CDR2 SNTAGT. V was shortened by 8 bases and J by 1 base, with 13 bases between the two germline ends.

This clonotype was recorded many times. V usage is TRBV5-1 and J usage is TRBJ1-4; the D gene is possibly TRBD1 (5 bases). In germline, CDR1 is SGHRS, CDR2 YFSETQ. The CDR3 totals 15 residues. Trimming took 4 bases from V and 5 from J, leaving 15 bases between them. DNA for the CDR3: TGCGCCAGCAGCGCCAGGGAAGAAGAGAATGAAAAACTGTTTTTT. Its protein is CASSAREEENEKLFF.

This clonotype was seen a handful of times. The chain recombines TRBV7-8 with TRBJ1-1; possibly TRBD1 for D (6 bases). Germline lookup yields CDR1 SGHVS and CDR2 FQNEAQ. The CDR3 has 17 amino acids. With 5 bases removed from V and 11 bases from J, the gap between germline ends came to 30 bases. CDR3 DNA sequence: TGTGCCAGCAGCGCAATAAACAGGGTCGTGGCAGTATTGGATGCTTTCTTT. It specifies CASSAINRVVAVLDAFF. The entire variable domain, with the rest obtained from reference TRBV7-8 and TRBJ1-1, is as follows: GAGVSQSPRYKVAKRGQDVALRCDPISGHVSLFWYQQALGQGPEFLTYFQNEAQLDKSGLPSDRFFAERPEGSVSTLKIQRTQQEDSAVYLCASSAINRVVAVLDAFFGQGTRLTVV.

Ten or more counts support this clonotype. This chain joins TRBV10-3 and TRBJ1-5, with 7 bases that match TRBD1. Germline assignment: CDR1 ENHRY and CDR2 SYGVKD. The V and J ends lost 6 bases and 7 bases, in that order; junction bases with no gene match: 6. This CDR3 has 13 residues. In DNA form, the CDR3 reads TGTGCCATCAGGAACAGGGGCGGGCAGCCCCAGCATTTT. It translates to CAIRNRGGQPQHF.

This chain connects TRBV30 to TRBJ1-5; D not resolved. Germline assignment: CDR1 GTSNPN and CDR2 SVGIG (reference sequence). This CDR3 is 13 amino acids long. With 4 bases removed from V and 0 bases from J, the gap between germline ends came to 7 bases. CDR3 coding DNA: TGTGCCTGGAATGCGGATAGCAATCAGCCCCAGCATTTT. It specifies CAWNADSNQPQHF.

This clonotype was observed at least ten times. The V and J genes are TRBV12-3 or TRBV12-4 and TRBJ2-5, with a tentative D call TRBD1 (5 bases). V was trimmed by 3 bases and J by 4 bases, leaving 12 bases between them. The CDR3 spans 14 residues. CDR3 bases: TGTGCCAGCAGTTTCCAGGGCTTTACAGAGACCCAGTACTTC. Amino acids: CASSFQGFTETQYF.

The CDR3 reads CASSGRTDLEAFF. CDR3 DNA sequence: TGTGCCAGCAGTGGACGGACGGATCTTGAAGCTTTCTTT. V is TRBV6-1 and J is TRBJ1-1; D gene ambiguous. This CDR3 is 13 amino acids long. Germline lookup yields CDR1 MNHNS and CDR2 SASEGT. V was clipped by 4 bases and J by 7 bases, with 13 bases between them.